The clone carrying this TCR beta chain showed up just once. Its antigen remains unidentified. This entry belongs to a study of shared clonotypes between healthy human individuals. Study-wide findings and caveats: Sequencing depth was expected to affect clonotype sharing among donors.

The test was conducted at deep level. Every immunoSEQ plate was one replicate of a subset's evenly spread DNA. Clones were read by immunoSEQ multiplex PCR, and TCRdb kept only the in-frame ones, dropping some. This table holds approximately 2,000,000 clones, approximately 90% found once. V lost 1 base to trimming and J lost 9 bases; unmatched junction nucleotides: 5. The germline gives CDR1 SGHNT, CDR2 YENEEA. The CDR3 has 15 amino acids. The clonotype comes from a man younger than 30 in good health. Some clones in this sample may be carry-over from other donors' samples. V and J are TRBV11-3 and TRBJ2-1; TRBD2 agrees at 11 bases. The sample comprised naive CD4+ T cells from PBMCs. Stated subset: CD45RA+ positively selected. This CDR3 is CASSLASGRMGEQFF. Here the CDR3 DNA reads TGTGCCAGCAGCTTAGCTAGCGGGAGGATGGGTGAGCAGTTCTTC. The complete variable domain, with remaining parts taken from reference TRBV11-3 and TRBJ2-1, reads EAGVVQSPRYKIIEKKQPVAFWCNPISGHNTLYWYLQNLGQGPELLIRYENEEAVDDSQLPKDRFSAERLKGVDSTLKIQPAELGDSAVYLCASSLASGRMGEQFFGPGTRLTVL.